This passage covers 9 T cell receptor beta chains from one sample sequenced in a study of blood T cell repertoires in COVID-19 (dated by TCRdb to the early 2020s). The library was made by the immunoSEQ multiplex PCR assay. Not all clones reach the TCRdb copy of this immuneACCESS table, which keeps in-frame sequences only. Checked studies attribute under half of the gap to unresolved V genes and leave the rest unexplained. The sample contains some 150,000 clones, around four fifths of them found a single time. Less than 2.5% of the sample is held by the ten biggest clonotypes. Sequencing was performed on peripheral blood. These receptors were taken from a man between 65 and 85 years old with acute or convalescent COVID-19.

The V gene is TRBV19, the J gene TRBJ1-4; 10 bases map to TRBD1. CDR1 LNHDA and CDR2 SQIVND come from the germline V gene (reference sequence). This CDR3 contains 14 residues. The V gene end was trimmed by 3 bases and the J gene end by 6 bases; junction bases not matched to a gene: 1. CDR3 bases: TGTGCCAGTAGTATGGGACAGGGGTATGAAAAACTGTTTTTT. Protein product: CASSMGQGYEKLFF.

This chain links TRBV7-9 with TRBJ2-7, with 7 bases matching TRBD1. This CDR3 contains 13 residues. Germline-derived CDR1 and CDR2 are SEHNR and FQNEAQ (reference sequence). With V trimmed by 4 bases and J by 3 bases, 3 bases remained unmatched. The CDR3 sequence: CASSWTGFYEQYF. The CDR3 nucleotides are TGTGCCAGCAGCTGGACAGGATTCTACGAGCAGTACTTC.

The chain joins TRBV4-2 to TRBJ1-2, with TRBD1 matching over 7 bases. Trimming removed 5 bases from V and 8 bases from J; junction bases left unmatched: 11. The V gene's germline CDR1 is LGHNA and CDR2 YNFKEQ. The CDR3 is 14 residues long. The CDR3 here is CASSFPDRVLGYTF. The CDR3 DNA reads TGTGCCAGCAGCTTTCCAGACAGGGTTTTGGGCTACACCTTC.

This rearrangement joins TRBV2 to TRBJ2-2; D perhaps matches TRBD1 (5 bases). The ends were cut back, 6 bases at V and 3 bases at J, with 11 bases in the middle. The CDR3 extends over 14 amino acids. Looked up from germline, CDR1 is SNHLY and CDR2 is FYNNEI. The CDR3 DNA reads as TGTGCCAGCAGGATACAGGTTTACACCGGGGAGCTGTTTTTT. Translated, it gives CASRIQVYTGELFF.

This clone showed up just a few times. V gene TRBV19 combines with J gene TRBJ1-2, with 8 bases identical to TRBD1. The CDR3 contains 13 residues. V shed 5 bases, J shed 5 bases, and the junction held 4 bases outside the gene matches. Per germline, CDR1 LNHDA and CDR2 SQIVND (reference sequence). In DNA form, the CDR3 reads TGTGCCAGTAGTTCTAGACAGGGGTATGGCTACACCTTC. This gives the protein CASSSRQGYGYTF.

V gene TRBV5-1 combines with J gene TRBJ2-7; D is possibly TRBD1 (6 bases). The CDR3 loop spans 14 amino acids. V dropped 3 bases and J dropped 2 bases, with 12 bases sitting between them. Germline V gives CDR1 SGHRS, CDR2 YFSETQ. Here the CDR3 reads CASSSQGQTYEQYF. The CDR3 region has the DNA TGCGCCAGCAGCTCACAGGGCCAAACCTACGAGCAGTACTTC.

This rearrangement joins TRBV11-2 to TRBJ2-3, with no clear D. Germline CDR1 is SGHAT and CDR2 is FQNNGV. V shed 2 bases and J shed 7 bases, with 4 bases lying between them. CDR3 length: 11 amino acids. The CDR3 DNA reads as TGTGCCAGCAGCTTATTAAATACGCAGTATTTT. Its protein product is CASSLLNTQYF.

The J gene is TRBJ2-2, the V gene TRBV19, with TRBD1 as a possible D gene (6 bases). The CDR3 sequence is 17 residues long. Germline V CDR1 and CDR2: LNHDA, SQIVND (reference sequence). The V end lost 3 bases, the J end lost 2 bases, and 16 bases lay between the germline ends. As DNA, the CDR3 is TGTGCCAGTAGTATCAGGGGAATGGCAGTTAACACCGGGGAGCTGTTTTTT. Protein: CASSIRGMAVNTGELFF.

As for this clone: The identical CDR3 is also encoded by other nucleotide sequences in the sample. This rearrangement joins TRBV18 to TRBJ2-7; 11 bases agree with TRBD1. The V gene end was trimmed by 3 bases and the J gene end by 5 bases; junction bases not matched to a gene: 0. Looked up from germline, CDR1 is KGHSH and CDR2 is LQKENI. The CDR3 spans 13 residues. The CDR3, as DNA: TGTGCCAGCTCACCGGGACAGGGGGACGAGCAGTACTTC. Encoded protein: CASSPGQGDEQYF.